This record covers a single T cell receptor (beta chain). This entry belongs to a study of blood T cell repertoires in COVID-19. Study at large: T cells, B-cell-depleted T cells, or PBMCs provided the cDNA or gDNA that served as material.

CDR3 length: 13 amino acids. Germline CDR1 and CDR2: KGHSH and LQKENI. V dropped 4 bases and J dropped 1 base, with 8 bases sitting between them. Only in-frame clones appear in the TCRdb table, and some are missing; sequencing was by immunoSEQ multiplex PCR. This repertoire shows fewer than 60,000 clones, 65% to 90% found once; its top ten account for around 8%. The clonotype originates from a human donor in a cohort sampled during active COVID-19. Sequencing was carried out using peripheral blood. J is TRBJ2-7 and V is TRBV18, with a tentative D call TRBD1 (5 bases). This CDR3 reads CASSLRQSYEQYF. The CDR3 DNA reads TGTGCCAGCTCACTTAGACAGTCCTACGAGCAGTACTTC.